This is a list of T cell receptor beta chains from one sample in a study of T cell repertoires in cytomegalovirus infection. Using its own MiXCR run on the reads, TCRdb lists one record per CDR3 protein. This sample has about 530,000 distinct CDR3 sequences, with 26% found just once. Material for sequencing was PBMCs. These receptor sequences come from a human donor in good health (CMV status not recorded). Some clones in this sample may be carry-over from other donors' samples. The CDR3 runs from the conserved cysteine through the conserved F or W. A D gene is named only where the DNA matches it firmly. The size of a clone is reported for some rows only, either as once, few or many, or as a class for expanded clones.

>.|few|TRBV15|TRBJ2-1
TGTGCCACCAGCAAAACCCCGGGACAAGGGTACAATGAGCAGTTCTTC
CATSKTPGQGYNEQFF
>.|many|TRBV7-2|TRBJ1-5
TGTGCCAGCAGCTTAAACAGGGTGGGCAATCAGCCCCAGCATTTT
CASSLNRVGNQPQHF
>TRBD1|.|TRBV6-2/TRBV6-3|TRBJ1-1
TGTGCCACGCTCAGACAGGGGAACACTGAAGCTTTCTTT
CATLRQGNTEAFF
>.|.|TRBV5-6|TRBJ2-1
TGTGCCAGCAGGCGGACCGGCTACAATGAGCAGTTCTTC
CASRRTGYNEQFF
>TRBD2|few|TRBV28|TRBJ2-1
TGTGCCAGCAGTCAAGCGGGAGGGCCCTACAATGAGCAGTTCTTC
CASSQAGGPYNEQFF
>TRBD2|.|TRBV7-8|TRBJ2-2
TGTGACAGCAGCCCCGGGACTACCCGTAGCACCGGGGAGCTGTTTTTT
CDSSPGTTRSTGELFF
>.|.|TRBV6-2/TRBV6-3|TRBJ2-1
TGTGCCAGCAGTTACTCAATGGGACGCTCCTACAATGAGCAGTTCTTC
CASSYSMGRSYNEQFF
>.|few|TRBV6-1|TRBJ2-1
TGTGCCAGCATGTCCAGGATGGGCCGCTCCTACAATGAGCAGTTCTTC
CASMSRMGRSYNEQFF
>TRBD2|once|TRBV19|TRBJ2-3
TGTGCCAGTAGTATAGGGCTAGCGGGATACACAGATACGCAGTATTTT
CASSIGLAGYTDTQYF
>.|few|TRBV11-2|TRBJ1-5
TGTGCCAGCAGCTTAAATTACAATCAGCCCCAGCATTTT
CASSLNYNQPQHF
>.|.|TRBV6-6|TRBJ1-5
TGTGCCAGCTGCGCCCGGAGGGTAATCAAACAGGGCGACCAGCCCCAGCATTTT
CASCARRVIKQGDQPQHF
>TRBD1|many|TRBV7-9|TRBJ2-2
TGTGCCAGCAGCACCGGGACAGCCGGGGAGCTGTTTTTT
CASSTGTAGELFF
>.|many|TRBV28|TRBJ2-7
TGTGCCAGCAGTTTTCCCACGGATAAATACGAGCAGTACTTC
CASSFPTDKYEQYF
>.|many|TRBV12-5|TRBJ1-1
TGTGCTAGTGGTTATAAGAACACTGAAGCTTTCTTT
CASGYKNTEAFF
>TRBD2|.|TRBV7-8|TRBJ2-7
TGTGCCAGCAGCTCCCAGGGACTAGCAGCCGAGCAGTACTTC
CASSSQGLAAEQYF
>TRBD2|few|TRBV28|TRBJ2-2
TGTGCCAGCAGCTTAACGCTAGCGGGAGGATCCGGGGAGCTGTTTTTT
CASSLTLAGGSGELFF
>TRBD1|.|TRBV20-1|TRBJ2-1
TGCAGTGCGCCCGACAGGGTCCAACTTCGGCAGTTCTTC
CSAPDRVQLRQFF
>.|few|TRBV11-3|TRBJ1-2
TGTGCCAGCAGCACCCCCGCCGGGTCAGGCTATGGCTACACCTTC
CASSTPAGSGYGYTF
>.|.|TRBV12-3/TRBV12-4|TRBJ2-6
TGTGCCAGCAGCCGTCCACCCCTTTGGGAGGTAGGGGCCAACGTCCTGACTTTC
CASSRPPLWEVGANVLTF
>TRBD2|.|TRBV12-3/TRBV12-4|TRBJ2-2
TGTGCCAGCAGTCCAACGGGAGGTCCTGGGACCGGGGAGCTGTTTTTT
CASSPTGGPGTGELFF
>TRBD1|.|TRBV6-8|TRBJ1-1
TGTGCCAGCAACCTAGACAGGGTAATCACTGAAGCTTTCTTT
CASNLDRVITEAFF
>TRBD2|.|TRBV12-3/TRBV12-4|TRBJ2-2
TGTGCCAGCAGTTTACTAGCGGGATACGACACCGGGGAGCTGTTTTTT
CASSLLAGYDTGELFF
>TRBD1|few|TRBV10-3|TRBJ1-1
TGTGCCATCAGTGACGAGGACAGGGGGCCTGAAGCTTTCTTT
CAISDEDRGPEAFF
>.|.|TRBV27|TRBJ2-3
TGTGCCAGCAGGACGGCTAGCACAGATACGCAGTATTTT
CASRTASTDTQYF
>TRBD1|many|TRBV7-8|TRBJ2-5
TGTGCCAGCAGCTCCGGGACAGTGCCAAGAGATCGGTACTTC
CASSSGTVPRDRYF
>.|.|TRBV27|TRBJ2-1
TGTGCCAGCAGTTCAGGGGCCATGTCCTACAATGAGCAGTTCTTC
CASSSGAMSYNEQFF
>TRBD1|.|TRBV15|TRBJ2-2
TGTGCCACTAGAACAGGGGGCTCAGCCACCGGGGAGCTGTTTTTT
CATRTGGSATGELFF
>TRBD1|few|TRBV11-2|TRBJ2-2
TGTGCCAGCCATAGGGGACAGCGAAACACCGGGGAGCTGTTTTTT
CASHRGQRNTGELFF
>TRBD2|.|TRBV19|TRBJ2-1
TGTGCCAGTAGTATCCAACTAGCGGGGGTAGGGGAGCAGTTCTTC
CASSIQLAGVGEQFF
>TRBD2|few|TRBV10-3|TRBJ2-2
TGTGCCATCAGTCTTCCGGGACTAGCGGGCTCAGGCAACACCGGGGAGCTGTTTTTT
CAISLPGLAGSGNTGELFF
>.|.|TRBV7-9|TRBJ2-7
TGTGCCACCACCGGGCGGGACAGCCCCTACGAGCAGTACTTC
CATTGRDSPYEQYF